This TCR beta chain was documented in a study of blood T cell repertoires in COVID-19. Study overall: The cDNA or gDNA used as material had been derived from T cells, B-cell-depleted T cells, or PBMCs.

The junction had 3 bases not matched to a gene; V was cut back by 0 bases and J by 4 bases. Germline-derived CDR1 and CDR2 are WSHSY and SAAADI. The CDR3 is made up of 15 amino acids. Only in-frame clones appear in the TCRdb table, and some are missing; sequencing was by immunoSEQ multiplex PCR. The table lists about 170,000 clones, under 95% of them singletons. The sample taken for sequencing was peripheral blood. This rearrangement joins TRBV10-2 to TRBJ2-1; 7 nucleotides line up with TRBD2. The clonotype originates from a man aged 18 to 29 with COVID-19, enrolled during active disease. The CDR3 loop reads CASSESMGGYNEQFF. In DNA, the CDR3 is TGCGCCAGCAGTGAGTCGATGGGGGGGTACAATGAGCAGTTCTTC.